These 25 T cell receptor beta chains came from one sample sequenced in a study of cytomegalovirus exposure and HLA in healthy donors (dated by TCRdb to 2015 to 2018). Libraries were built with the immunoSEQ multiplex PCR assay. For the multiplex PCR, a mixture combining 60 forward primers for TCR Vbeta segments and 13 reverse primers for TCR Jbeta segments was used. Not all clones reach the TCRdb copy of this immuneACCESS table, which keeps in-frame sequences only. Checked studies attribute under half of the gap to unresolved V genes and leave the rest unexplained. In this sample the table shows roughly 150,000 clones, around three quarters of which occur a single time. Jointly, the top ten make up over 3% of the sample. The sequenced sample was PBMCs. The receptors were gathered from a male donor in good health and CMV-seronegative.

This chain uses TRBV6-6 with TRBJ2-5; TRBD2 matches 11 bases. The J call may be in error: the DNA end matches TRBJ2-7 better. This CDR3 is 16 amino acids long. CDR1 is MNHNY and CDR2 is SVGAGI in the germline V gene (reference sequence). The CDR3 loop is CASSADLAGGKYEQYF. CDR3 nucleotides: TGTGCCAGCAGTGCCGATCTAGCGGGGGGTAAATACGAGCAGTACTTC.

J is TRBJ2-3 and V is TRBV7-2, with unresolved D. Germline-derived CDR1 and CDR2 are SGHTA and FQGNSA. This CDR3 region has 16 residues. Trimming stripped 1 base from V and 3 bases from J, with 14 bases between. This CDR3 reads CASSLGAGGLTDTQYF. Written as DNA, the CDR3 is TGTGCCAGCAGCTTAGGGGCTGGTGGATTGACAGATACGCAGTATTTT.

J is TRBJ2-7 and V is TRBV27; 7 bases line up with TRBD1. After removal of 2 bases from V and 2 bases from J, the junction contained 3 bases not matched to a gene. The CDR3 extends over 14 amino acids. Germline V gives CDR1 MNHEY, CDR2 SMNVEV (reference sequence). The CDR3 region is CASSLEGAPYEQYF. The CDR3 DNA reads TGTGCCAGCAGTTTAGAGGGGGCCCCCTACGAGCAGTACTTC.

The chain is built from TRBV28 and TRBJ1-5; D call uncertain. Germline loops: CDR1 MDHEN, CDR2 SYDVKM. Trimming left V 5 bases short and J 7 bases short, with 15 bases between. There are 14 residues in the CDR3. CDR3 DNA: TGTGCCAGCAGTCCTGGACTTGTGGGACAGCCCCAGCATTTT. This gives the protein CASSPGLVGQPQHF.

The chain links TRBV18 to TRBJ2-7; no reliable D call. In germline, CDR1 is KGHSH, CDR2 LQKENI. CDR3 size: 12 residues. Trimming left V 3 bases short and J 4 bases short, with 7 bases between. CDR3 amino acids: CASSPKRYEQYF. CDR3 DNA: TGTGCCAGCTCACCTAAGAGGTACGAGCAGTACTTC. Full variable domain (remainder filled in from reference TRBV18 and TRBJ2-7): NAGVMQNPRHLVRRRGQEARLRCSPMKGHSHVYWYRQLPEEGLKFMVYLQKENIIDESGMPKERFSAEFPKEGPSILRIQQVVRGDSAAYFCASSPKRYEQYFGPGTRLTVT.

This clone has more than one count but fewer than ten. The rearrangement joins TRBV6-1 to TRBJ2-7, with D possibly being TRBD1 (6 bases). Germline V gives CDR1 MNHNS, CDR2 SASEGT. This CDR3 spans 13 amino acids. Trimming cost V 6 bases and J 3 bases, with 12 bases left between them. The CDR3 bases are TGTGCCAGCAGCCGGACAGAGTTCTACGAGCAGTACTTC. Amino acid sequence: CASSRTEFYEQYF.

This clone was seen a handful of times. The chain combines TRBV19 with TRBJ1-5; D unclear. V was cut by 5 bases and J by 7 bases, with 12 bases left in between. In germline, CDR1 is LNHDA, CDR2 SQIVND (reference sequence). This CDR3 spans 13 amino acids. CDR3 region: CASSWRFVQPQHF. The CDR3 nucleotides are TGTGCCAGTAGTTGGAGGTTCGTCCAGCCCCAGCATTTT.

CDR3 coding DNA: TGTGCCAGTAGTAGAGCCCTCAGGGGCGGACAGCCCCAGCATTTT. This sequence encodes CASSRALRGGQPQHF. The rearrangement links TRBV19 to TRBJ1-5, with D possibly matching TRBD1 (6 bases). Germline V CDR1 and CDR2: LNHDA, SQIVND (reference sequence). This CDR3 is built from 15 residues. Trimming removed 4 bases from V and 7 bases from J, with 17 bases in between.

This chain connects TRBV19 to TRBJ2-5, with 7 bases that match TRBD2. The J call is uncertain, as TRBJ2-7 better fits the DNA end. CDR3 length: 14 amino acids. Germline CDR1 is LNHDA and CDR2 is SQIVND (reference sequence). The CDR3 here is CASSSGLGFDEQYF. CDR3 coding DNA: TGTGCCAGTAGTTCCGGACTAGGGTTTGACGAGCAGTACTTC.

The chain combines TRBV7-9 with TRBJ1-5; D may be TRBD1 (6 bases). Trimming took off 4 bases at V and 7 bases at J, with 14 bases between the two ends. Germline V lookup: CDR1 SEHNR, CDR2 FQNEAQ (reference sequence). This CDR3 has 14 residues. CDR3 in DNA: TGTGCCAGCAGCTCCCGCGAGGGGGACCAGCCCCAGCATTTT. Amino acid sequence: CASSSREGDQPQHF.

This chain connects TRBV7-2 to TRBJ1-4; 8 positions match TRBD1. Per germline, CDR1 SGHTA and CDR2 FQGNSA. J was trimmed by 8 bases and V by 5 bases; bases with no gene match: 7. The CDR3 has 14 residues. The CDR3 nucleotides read TGTGCCAGCAGCGCCGACAGGGGTGGGGAAAAACTGTTTTTT. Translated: CASSADRGGEKLFF. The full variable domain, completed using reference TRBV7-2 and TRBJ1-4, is GAGVSQSPSNKVTEKGKDVELRCDPISGHTALYWYRQSLGQGLEFLIYFQGNSAPDKSGLPSDRFSAERTGGSVSTLTIQRTQQEDSAVYLCASSADRGGEKLFFGSGTQLSVL.

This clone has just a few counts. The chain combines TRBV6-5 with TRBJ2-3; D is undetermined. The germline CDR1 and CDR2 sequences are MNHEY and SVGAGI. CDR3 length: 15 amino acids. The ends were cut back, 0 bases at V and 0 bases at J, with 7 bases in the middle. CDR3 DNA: TGTGCCAGCAGTTACTCCCAGATAAGCACAGATACGCAGTATTTT. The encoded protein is CASSYSQISTDTQYF.

The chain's CDR3 is CASSLRTGFDDEQFF. The CDR3 coding sequence is TGCGCCAGCAGCTTACGGACAGGGTTTGACGATGAGCAGTTCTTC. The rearrangement links TRBV5-1 to TRBJ2-1; 8 positions match TRBD1. This CDR3 has 15 amino acids. CDR1 SGHRS and CDR2 YFSETQ come from the germline V gene. The J segment lost 8 bases and the V segment lost 2 bases, leaving 9 bases of the junction unmatched.

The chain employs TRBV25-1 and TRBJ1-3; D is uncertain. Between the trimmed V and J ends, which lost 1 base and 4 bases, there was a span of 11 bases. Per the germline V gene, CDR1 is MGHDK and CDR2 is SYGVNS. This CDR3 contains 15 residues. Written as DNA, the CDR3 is TGTGCCAGCAGTGAATCTGTGGCGGGGGGAAACACCATATATTTT. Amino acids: CASSESVAGGNTIYF.

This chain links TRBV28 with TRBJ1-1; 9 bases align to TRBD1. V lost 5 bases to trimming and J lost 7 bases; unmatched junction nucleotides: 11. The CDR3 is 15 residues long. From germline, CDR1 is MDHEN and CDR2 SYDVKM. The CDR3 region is CASSLTGGTEVEAFF. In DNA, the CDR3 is TGTGCCAGCAGTCTCACAGGGGGCACGGAGGTTGAAGCTTTCTTT.

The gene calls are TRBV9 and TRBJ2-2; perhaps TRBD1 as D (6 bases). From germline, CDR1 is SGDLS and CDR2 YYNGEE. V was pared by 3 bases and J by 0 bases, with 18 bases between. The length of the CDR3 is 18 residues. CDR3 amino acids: CASSESPGHTANTGELFF. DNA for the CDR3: TGTGCCAGCAGCGAATCACCGGGACACACGGCGAACACCGGGGAGCTGTTTTTT.

The CDR3 here is CASSVTSGPDSYEQYF. DNA of the CDR3: TGTGCCAGCAGCGTGACTAGCGGGCCGGACTCCTACGAGCAGTACTTC. The chain joins TRBV7-9 to TRBJ2-7; TRBD2 aligns across 10 bases. This CDR3 has 16 amino acids. V was pared by 5 bases and J by 0 bases, with 7 bases of the junction left unmatched. CDR1 is SEHNR and CDR2 is FQNEAQ in the germline V gene (reference sequence). Full variable domain (rest looked up from reference TRBV7-9 and TRBJ2-7): DTGVSQNPRHKITKRGQNVTFRCDPISEHNRLYWYRQTLGQGPEFLTYFQNEAQLEKSRLLSDRFSAERPKGSFSTLEIQRTEQGDSAMYLCASSVTSGPDSYEQYFGPGTRLTVT.

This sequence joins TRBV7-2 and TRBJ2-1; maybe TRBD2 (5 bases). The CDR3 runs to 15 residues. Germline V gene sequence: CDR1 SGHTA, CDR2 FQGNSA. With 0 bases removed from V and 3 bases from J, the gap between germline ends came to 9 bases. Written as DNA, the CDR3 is TGTGCCAGCAGCTTAGCGCAGACTAACTACAATGAGCAGTTCTTC. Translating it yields CASSLAQTNYNEQFF.

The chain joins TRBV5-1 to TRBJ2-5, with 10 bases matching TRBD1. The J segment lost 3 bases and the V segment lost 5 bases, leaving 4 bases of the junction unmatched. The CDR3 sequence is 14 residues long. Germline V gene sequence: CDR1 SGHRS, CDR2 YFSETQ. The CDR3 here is CASRQGTGEETQYF. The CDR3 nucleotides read TGCGCCAGCAGACAAGGGACAGGGGAAGAGACCCAGTACTTC. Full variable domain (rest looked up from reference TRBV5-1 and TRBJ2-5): KAGVTQTPRYLIKTRGQQVTLSCSPISGHRSVSWYQQTPGQGLQFLFEYFSETQRNKGNFPGRFSGRQFSNSRSEMNVSTLELGDSALYLCASRQGTGEETQYFGPGTRLLVL.

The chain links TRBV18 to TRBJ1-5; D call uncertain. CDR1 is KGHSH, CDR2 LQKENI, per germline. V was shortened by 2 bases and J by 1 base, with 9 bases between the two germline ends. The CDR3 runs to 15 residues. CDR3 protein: CASSPGPGSNQPQHF. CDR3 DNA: TGTGCCAGCTCACCAGGCCCGGGAAGCAATCAGCCCCAGCATTTT.

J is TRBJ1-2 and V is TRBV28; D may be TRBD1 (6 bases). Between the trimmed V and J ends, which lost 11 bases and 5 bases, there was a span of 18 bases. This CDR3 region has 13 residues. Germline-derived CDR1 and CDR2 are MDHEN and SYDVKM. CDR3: CAVKGTTFYGYTF. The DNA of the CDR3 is TGTGCCGTTAAAGGGACAACCTTTTATGGCTACACCTTC.

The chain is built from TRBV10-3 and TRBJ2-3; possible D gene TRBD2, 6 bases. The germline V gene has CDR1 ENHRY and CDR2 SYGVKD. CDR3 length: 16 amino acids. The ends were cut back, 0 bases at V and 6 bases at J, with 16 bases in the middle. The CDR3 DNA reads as TGTGCCATCAGTGAGTCCGCTGGGGCCGGAGGGGATACGCAGTATTTT. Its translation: CAISESAGAGGDTQYF.

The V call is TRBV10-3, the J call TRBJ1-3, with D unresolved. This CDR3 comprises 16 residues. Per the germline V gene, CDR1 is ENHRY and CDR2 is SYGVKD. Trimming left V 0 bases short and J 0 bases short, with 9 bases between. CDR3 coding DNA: TGTGCCATCAGTGAGTCTCAACACCCCTCTGGAAACACCATATATTTT. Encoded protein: CAISESQHPSGNTIYF.

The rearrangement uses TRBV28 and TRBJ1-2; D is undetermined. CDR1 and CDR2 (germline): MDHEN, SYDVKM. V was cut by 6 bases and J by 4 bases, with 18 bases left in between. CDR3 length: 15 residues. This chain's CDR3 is CASSSPRGGSYGYTF. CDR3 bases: TGTGCCAGCAGCAGCCCCCGGGGAGGGAGCTATGGCTACACCTTC.

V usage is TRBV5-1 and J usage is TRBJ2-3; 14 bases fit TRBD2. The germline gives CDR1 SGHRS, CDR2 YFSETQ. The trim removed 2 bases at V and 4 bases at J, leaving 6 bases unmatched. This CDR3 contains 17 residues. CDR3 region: CASSFGTSGSSADTQYF. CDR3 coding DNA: TGCGCCAGCAGCTTCGGGACTAGCGGGAGTAGTGCAGATACGCAGTATTTT.